This T cell receptor beta chain comes out of a study of human T cells and chemical hapten exposure. On the study more broadly: Each patch test put 0.01% DPC on the upper back, and results were read at 6 days. Patients having alopecia areata, totalis or universalis were mostly female. Notes on the study in general: Controls formed significantly fewer large CDR3 similarity clusters than expanded TCRs did.

The time point denotes: patch test 1, 2 weeks after DPC sensitization. Regarding treatment: therapeutic diphenylcyclopropenone sensitization with weekly scalp DPC. The CDR3 loop spans 13 amino acids. Trimming cost V 6 bases and J 5 bases, with 11 bases left between them. TCRdb reprocessed the RACE reads via MiXCR and lists one record per CDR3 protein. The sample yields a few hundred thousand distinct CDR3 sequences, roughly 4.8% seen once. This clonotype was recorded a few times. Antigen unknown. The chain links TRBV12-3 or TRBV12-4 to TRBJ1-5, with D unresolved. This receptor was identified in a woman aged 45-65 years with alopecia areata. Some clones in this sample may be carry-over from other donors' samples. The material sequenced was whole blood, taken in connection with sensitization to the hapten diphenylcyclopropenone (DPC). CDR3 in amino acids: CASSFDSYQPQHF. CDR3 DNA sequence: TGTGCCAGCAGCTTTGACTCCTATCAGCCCCAGCATTTT.